This entry concerns a single T cell receptor beta chain. Its antigen is not identified. The time point: newly diagnosed GD, antithyroid drugs for less than 3 months. Making the TCR library involved RNA that had been extracted from PBMCs. This specimen comes from a study of regulatory T cells in long-lasting Graves disease. Notes on the study in general: Among samples with persistent disease, TRBV28, TRBJ1-2 and TRBJ2-5 were favored. TCR diversity was lower in persistent than newly diagnosed Graves' disease.

Germline V gene lookup returns CDR1 LNHDA and CDR2 SQIVND (reference sequence). The V end lost 3 bases, the J end lost 7 bases, and 10 bases lay between the germline ends. The CDR3 sequence is 13 residues long. In building TCR beta libraries, iRepertoire HTBI primers were used together with Arm-PCR of CDR3 regions. TCRdb redid the calling of the multiplex PCR reads with MiXCR, one entry per CDR3 protein. The sample carries approximately 470,000 distinct CDR3 sequences, 15% to 20% recorded once. The same specimen was also included in a second study, on T cells in Graves' hyperthyroidism and ophthalmopathy. That investigation notes: Model predictions of ophthalmopathy came a median approximately 6 months before onset.

The TCR was taken from a man aged 40-55 years with Graves disease. The chain joins TRBV19 to TRBJ1-5, with D hard to call. The sample here was peripheral blood mononuclear cells (PBMCs), taken at new diagnosis, from a patient treated with antithyroid drugs. CDR3 nucleotide sequence: TGTGCCAGTAGTATTGGGAGCGAACAGCCCCAGCATTTT. Residues: CASSIGSEQPQHF.